The 23 T cell receptor beta chains given below trace back to one sample, sequenced in a study of blood T cell repertoires in COVID-19. The protocol was immunoSEQ multiplex PCR, while the TCRdb copy is restricted to in-frame clones and leaves out a portion. The profile shows 55,000 to 65,000 clones, approximately 89% of them singletons. The specimen was peripheral blood. These receptors were collected from a man aged 55-75 years with active or convalescent COVID-19.

The chain employs TRBV28 and TRBJ1-6; no clear D. The CDR3 consists of 14 residues. V gave up 6 bases and J gave up 9 bases, with 15 bases separating them. Germline V gene data show CDR1 as MDHEN and CDR2 as SYDVKM. This CDR3 reads CASSPRGSSSPLHF. CDR3 sequence (DNA): TGTGCCAGCAGCCCCAGAGGTAGTAGTTCACCCCTCCACTTT.

The chain employs TRBV5-6 and TRBJ1-4; 10 nucleotides line up with TRBD1. The CDR3 loop spans 17 amino acids. Germline CDR1 reads SGHDT; CDR2 reads YYEEEE. V dropped 3 bases and J dropped 6; count of bases not matched to a gene: 11. Here the CDR3 DNA reads TGTGCCAGCAGCTCGATCCACCGGGACAGGGGTGATGAAAAACTGTTTTTT. This translates into CASSSIHRDRGDEKLFF.

V is TRBV5-1 and J is TRBJ1-1; a possible D gene is TRBD1 (5 bases). The V and J ends lost 2 bases and 1 base respectively, with 6 bases between them. CDR1 and CDR2 from the germline V gene are SGHRS and YFSETQ. The CDR3 sequence is 13 residues long. The CDR3: CASSFGGNTEAFF. The CDR3 DNA is TGCGCCAGCAGCTTCGGGGGGAACACTGAAGCTTTCTTT.

The chain joins TRBV10-2 to TRBJ2-2, with TRBD2 identical over 9 bases. V lost 5 bases to trimming and J lost 3 bases; unmatched junction nucleotides: 4. The CDR3 is 15 residues long. The germline CDR1 and CDR2 sequences are WSHSY and SAAADI. The DNA of the CDR3 is TGCGCCAGCAGTACTCTAGCGGGGTACACCGGGGAGCTGTTTTTT. Protein sequence: CASSTLAGYTGELFF.

V and J are TRBV5-8 and TRBJ1-1; 8 nucleotides agree with TRBD1. J lost 5 bases, V lost 6 bases, and 6 bases had no gene match. The CDR3 consists of 13 residues. Germline assignment: CDR1 SGHTS and CDR2 YDEGEE. CDR3 coding DNA: TGTGCCAGCACTCAGGGGGCTTGGACTGAAGCTTTCTTT. Residues: CASTQGAWTEAFF.

The V and J genes are TRBV5-1 and TRBJ1-2; weak D call: TRBD1 (5 bases). The CDR3 has 14 amino acids. Trimming shortened V by 7 bases and J by 5 bases, and 18 bases separated the two germline ends. Germline loops: CDR1 SGHRS, CDR2 YFSETQ. For the CDR3, the DNA is TGCGCCAGCGGATTGGTAGGAGGGGATTATGGCTACACCTTC. Residues: CASGLVGGDYGYTF.

This clone was detected once. V and J are TRBV5-1 and TRBJ2-2, with 9 nucleotides matching TRBD1. Germline values: CDR1 SGHRS, CDR2 YFSETQ. J lost 6 bases, V lost 0 bases, and 3 bases had no gene match. CDR3 size: 15 residues. CDR3 DNA: TGCGCCAGCAGCTTGGAAAACAGGGGGCCCGGGGAGCTGTTTTTT. This sequence encodes CASSLENRGPGELFF.

CDR3 DNA: TGTGCCAGCAGCTTGGTGCGGTTCGGCGGCAGCCCCCTTGGAGAGACCCAGTACTTC. Translation gives CASSLVRFGGSPLGETQYF. The chain joins TRBV5-4 to TRBJ2-5; the D is unclear. V lost 0 bases, J lost 4 bases, and 25 bases lay in between. Germline CDR1 and CDR2: SGHNT and YYREEE (reference sequence). This CDR3 region has 19 residues.

The CDR3 reads CASSPKQGNTEAFF. The CDR3 nucleotides read TGTGCCAGCAGCCCAAAACAGGGGAACACTGAAGCTTTCTTT. The chain links TRBV2 to TRBJ1-1, with D possibly being TRBD1 (6 bases). This CDR3 has 14 amino acids. CDR1 is SNHLY and CDR2 is FYNNEI in the germline V gene. Trimming cost V 6 bases and J 1 base, with 12 bases left between them.

The V and J genes are TRBV5-1 and TRBJ2-2, with TRBD1 matching over 9 bases. The V gene end was trimmed by 2 bases and the J gene end by 7 bases; junction bases not matched to a gene: 3. CDR1 SGHRS and CDR2 YFSETQ come from the germline V gene. CDR3 size: 14 residues. CDR3 sequence (DNA): TGCGCCAGCAGCTTACAGGGGGCTAGCGGGGAGCTGTTTTTT. Translated, it gives CASSLQGASGELFF.

This clone was seen just once. V is TRBV3-1 (or the pseudogene TRBV3-2) and J is TRBJ1-5; a weak D match, TRBD1 (6 bases). This CDR3 region has 19 residues. Germline CDR1 reads LGHDT; CDR2 reads YNNKEL (reference sequence). Trimming took off 3 bases at V and 0 bases at J, with 21 bases between the two ends. CDR3 coding DNA: TGTGCCAGCAGCCAGAAAACAGGGTTCTTATTATCTAGCAATCAGCCCCAGCATTTT. Encoded protein: CASSQKTGFLLSSNQPQHF.

The V call is TRBV2, the J call TRBJ1-5, with unresolved D. CDR1 is SNHLY and CDR2 is FYNNEI in the germline V gene. V was cut by 3 bases and J by 7 bases, with 13 bases left in between. This CDR3 is 14 amino acids long. In DNA, the CDR3 is TGTGCCAGCAGTGAGGGCGGGTTGGGGCAGCCCCAGCATTTT. It yields the protein CASSEGGLGQPQHF.

This sequence joins TRBV7-8 and TRBJ2-1, with TRBD1 matching 9 bases. Germline trimming cut 5 bases from V and 5 bases from J; bases unmatched to any gene: 10. This CDR3 is 16 amino acids long. Germline V gene sequence: CDR1 SGHVS, CDR2 FQNEAQ. CDR3 amino acids: CASSRLDRGVDNEQFF. As DNA, the CDR3 is TGTGCCAGCAGCCGACTAGACAGGGGGGTGGACAATGAGCAGTTCTTC.

This clone is a singleton in its sample. The chain uses TRBV19 and TRBJ1-5; D remains ambiguous. The V and J ends lost 3 bases and 6 bases respectively, with 18 bases between them. CDR1 is LNHDA and CDR2 is SQIVND in the germline V gene (reference sequence). This CDR3 is 16 amino acids long. As DNA, the CDR3 is TGTGCCAGTAGTATGGGATTCGGAGGAATGGGTCAGCCCCAGCATTTT. Translated: CASSMGFGGMGQPQHF.

The chain uses TRBV6-2 or TRBV6-3 and TRBJ2-2, with 10 bases lining up with TRBD1. Germline V CDR1 and CDR2: MNHEY, SVGEGT. V shed 5 bases and J 2 bases; nucleotides not matched to a gene: 8. This CDR3 is 17 amino acids long. This CDR3 is CASSPRDRGKNTGELFF. CDR3 DNA: TGTGCCAGCAGTCCCCGGGACAGGGGAAAAAACACCGGGGAGCTGTTTTTT.

The chain is built from TRBV18 and TRBJ1-1; 12 nucleotides agree with TRBD1. Per germline, CDR1 KGHSH and CDR2 LQKENI. This CDR3 comprises 15 residues. Losses at the gene ends were 1 base for V and 7 bases for J; bases not matched to a gene: 4. CDR3 loop: CASSPLGTGGFEAFF. CDR3 nucleotides: TGTGCCAGCTCACCACTTGGGACAGGGGGCTTTGAAGCTTTCTTT.

The chain links TRBV5-1 to TRBJ2-7; D may be TRBD2 (5 bases). Trimming pared 0 bases from V and 1 base from J, leaving 8 bases between. The germline V gene has CDR1 SGHRS and CDR2 YFSETQ. CDR3 size: 14 residues. Here the CDR3 reads CASSLASGSYEQYF. For the CDR3, the DNA is TGCGCCAGCAGCTTGGCTTCGGGGTCCTACGAGCAGTACTTC.

This chain links TRBV5-1 with TRBJ1-4; a possible D gene is TRBD1 (6 bases). Germline V gene lookup returns CDR1 SGHRS and CDR2 YFSETQ. The V end lost 6 bases, the J end lost 0 bases, and 12 bases lay between the germline ends. The CDR3 length is 15 residues. The CDR3 DNA follows: TGCGCCAGCACCTCCGGGACACCAACTAATGAAAAACTGTTTTTT. Translating gives CASTSGTPTNEKLFF.

This chain connects TRBV19 to TRBJ1-4; the match to TRBD1 covers 7 bases. This CDR3 region has 16 residues. The V gene's germline CDR1 is LNHDA and CDR2 SQIVND (reference sequence). Trimming took 4 bases from V and 0 from J; bases not matched to a gene: 5. The CDR3 loop reads CASSTGQAATNEKLFF. The CDR3 DNA reads as TGTGCCAGTAGTACAGGACAGGCTGCAACTAATGAAAAACTGTTTTTT.

This rearrangement joins TRBV18 to TRBJ2-7, with TRBD1 matching 9 bases. Looked up from germline, CDR1 is KGHSH and CDR2 is LQKENI. With V trimmed by 3 bases and J by 6 bases, 6 bases remained unmatched. The CDR3 covers 14 residues. The CDR3 region has the DNA TGTGCCAGCTCACCCGGGACAGGGTTGTTCGAGCAGTACTTC. It specifies CASSPGTGLFEQYF.

V is TRBV4-2 and J is TRBJ1-1; TRBD1 is a possible D gene (5 bases). CDR1 and CDR2 from the germline V gene are LGHNA and YNFKEQ. CDR3 length: 15 amino acids. Between the trimmed V and J ends, which lost 1 base and 5 bases, there was a span of 14 bases. CDR3 sequence: CASSQGGREGTEAFF. In DNA, the CDR3 is TGTGCCAGCAGCCAAGGAGGGCGGGAGGGGACTGAAGCTTTCTTT.

This clone came up a few times. Here the CDR3 reads CASSLVSGGGISYNEQFF. As DNA, the CDR3 is TGTGCCAGCAGCTTAGTTAGCGGGGGGGGGATAAGCTACAATGAGCAGTTCTTC. The gene calls are TRBV7-8 and TRBJ2-1, with 11 bases matching TRBD2. The CDR3 length is 18 residues. In germline, CDR1 is SGHVS, CDR2 FQNEAQ. J was trimmed by 3 bases and V by 1 base; bases with no gene match: 8.

The V gene is TRBV20-1, the J gene TRBJ1-6; D is unresolved. This CDR3 comprises 14 residues. V was trimmed by 3 bases and J by 0 bases, leaving 6 bases between them. From germline, CDR1 is DFQATT and CDR2 SNEGSKA (reference sequence). The CDR3 DNA sequence: TGCAGTGCTAGTGTCGGCTCCTATAATTCACCCCTCCACTTT. Translating gives CSASVGSYNSPLHF.